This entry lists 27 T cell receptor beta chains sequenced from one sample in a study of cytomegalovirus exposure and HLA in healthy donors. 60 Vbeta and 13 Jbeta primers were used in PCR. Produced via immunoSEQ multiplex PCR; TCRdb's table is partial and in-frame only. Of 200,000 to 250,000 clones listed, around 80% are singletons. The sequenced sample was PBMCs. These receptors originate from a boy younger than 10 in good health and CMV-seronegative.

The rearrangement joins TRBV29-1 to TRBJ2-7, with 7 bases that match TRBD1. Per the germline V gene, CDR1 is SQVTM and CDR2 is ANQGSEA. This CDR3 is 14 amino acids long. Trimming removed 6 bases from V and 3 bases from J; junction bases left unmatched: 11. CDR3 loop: CSVGTEGTHYEQYF. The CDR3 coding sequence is TGCAGCGTAGGGACAGAAGGTACACACTACGAGCAGTACTTC.

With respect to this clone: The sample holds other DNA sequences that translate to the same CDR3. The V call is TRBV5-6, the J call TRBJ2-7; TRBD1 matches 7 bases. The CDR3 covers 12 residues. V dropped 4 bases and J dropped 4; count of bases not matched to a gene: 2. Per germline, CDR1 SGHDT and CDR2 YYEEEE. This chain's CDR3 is CASSPGQYEQYF. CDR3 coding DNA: TGTGCCAGCAGCCCGGGACAGTACGAGCAGTACTTC.

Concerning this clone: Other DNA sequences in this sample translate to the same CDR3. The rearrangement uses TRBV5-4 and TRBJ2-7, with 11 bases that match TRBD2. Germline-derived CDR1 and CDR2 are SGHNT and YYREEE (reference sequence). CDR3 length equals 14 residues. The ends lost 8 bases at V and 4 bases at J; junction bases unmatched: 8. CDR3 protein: CASSETSGTYEQYF. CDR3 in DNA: TGTGCCAGTAGCGAGACTAGCGGGACATACGAGCAGTACTTC.

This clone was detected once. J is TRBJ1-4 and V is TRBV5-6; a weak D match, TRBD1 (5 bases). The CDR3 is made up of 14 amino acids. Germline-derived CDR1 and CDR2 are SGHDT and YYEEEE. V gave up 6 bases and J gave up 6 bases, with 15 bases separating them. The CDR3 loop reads CASKSWWGDEKLFF. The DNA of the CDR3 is TGTGCCAGCAAATCCTGGTGGGGGGATGAAAAACTGTTTTTT. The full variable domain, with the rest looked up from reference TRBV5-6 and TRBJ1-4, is DAGVTQSPTHLIKTRGQQVTLRCSPKSGHDTVSWYQQALGQGPQFIFQYYEEEERQRGNFPDRFSGHQFPNYSSELNVNALLLGDSALYLCASKSWWGDEKLFFGSGTQLSVL.

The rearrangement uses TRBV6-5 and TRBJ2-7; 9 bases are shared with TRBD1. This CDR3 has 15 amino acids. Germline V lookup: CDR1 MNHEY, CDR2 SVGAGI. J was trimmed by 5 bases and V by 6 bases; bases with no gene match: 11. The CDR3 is CASRKSTGGFHEQYF. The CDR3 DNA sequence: TGTGCCAGCAGAAAATCGACAGGGGGTTTCCACGAGCAGTACTTC.

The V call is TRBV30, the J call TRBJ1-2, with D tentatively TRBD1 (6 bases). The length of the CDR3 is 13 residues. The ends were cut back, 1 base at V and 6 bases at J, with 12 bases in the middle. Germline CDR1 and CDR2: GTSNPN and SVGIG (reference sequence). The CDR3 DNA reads TGTGCCTGGAGTGCACAGGGCCCGGATGGCTACACCTTC. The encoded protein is CAWSAQGPDGYTF. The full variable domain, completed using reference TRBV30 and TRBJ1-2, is SQTIHQWPATLVQPVGSPLSLECTVEGTSNPNLYWYRQAAGRGLQLLFYSVGIGQISSEVPQNLSASRPQDRQFILSSKKLLLSDSGFYLCAWSAQGPDGYTFGSGTRLTVV.

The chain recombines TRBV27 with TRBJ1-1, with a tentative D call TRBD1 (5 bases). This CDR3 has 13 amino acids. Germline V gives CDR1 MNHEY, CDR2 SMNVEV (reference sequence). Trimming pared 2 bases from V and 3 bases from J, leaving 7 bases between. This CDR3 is CASSLAGYTEAFF. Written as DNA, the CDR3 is TGTGCCAGCAGTTTAGCAGGGTACACTGAAGCTTTCTTT.

CDR3 residues: CASSPLAGGEGDTQYF. Here the CDR3 DNA reads TGTGCCAGCAGCCCACTAGCGGGGGGCGAGGGAGATACGCAGTATTTT. The rearrangement uses TRBV11-1 and TRBJ2-3, with 12 bases fitting TRBD2. Germline CDR1 and CDR2: SGHAT and FQDESV (reference sequence). V trimming: 5 bases; J trimming: 5 bases; junction bases outside the gene matches: 8. The CDR3 runs 16 residues.

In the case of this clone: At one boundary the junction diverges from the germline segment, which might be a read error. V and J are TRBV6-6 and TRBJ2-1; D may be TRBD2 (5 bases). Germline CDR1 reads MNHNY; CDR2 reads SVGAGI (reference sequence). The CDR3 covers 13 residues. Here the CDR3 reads CASGPPSFHEPFF. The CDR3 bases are TGTGCCAGCGGGCCCCCTAGCTTCCATGAGCCGTTCTTC.

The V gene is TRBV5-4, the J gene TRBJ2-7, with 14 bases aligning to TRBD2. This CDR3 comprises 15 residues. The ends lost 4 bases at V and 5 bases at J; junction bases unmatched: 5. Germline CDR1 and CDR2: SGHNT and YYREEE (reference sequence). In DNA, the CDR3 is TGTGCCAGCAGCCCTGGGACTAGCGGGAGAGACGAGCAGTACTTC. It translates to CASSPGTSGRDEQYF.

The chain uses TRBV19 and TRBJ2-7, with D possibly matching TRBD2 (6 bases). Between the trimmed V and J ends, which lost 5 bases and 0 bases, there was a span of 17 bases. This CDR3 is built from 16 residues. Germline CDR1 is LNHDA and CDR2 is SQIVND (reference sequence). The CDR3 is CASSLHSDGSSYEQYF. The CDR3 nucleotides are TGTGCCAGTAGTCTCCACTCGGACGGGAGCTCCTACGAGCAGTACTTC.

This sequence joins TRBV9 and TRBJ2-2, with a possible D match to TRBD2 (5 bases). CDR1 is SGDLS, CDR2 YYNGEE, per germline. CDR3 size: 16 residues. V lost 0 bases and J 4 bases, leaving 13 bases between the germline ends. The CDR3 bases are TGTGCCAGCAGCGTAGCTCTCGAGGGTCTCACCGGGGAGCTGTTTTTT. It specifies CASSVALEGLTGELFF.

CDR3: CASSPGVWVDGYTF. CDR3 DNA: TGTGCCAGCAGCCCAGGGGTCTGGGTTGATGGCTACACCTTC. This chain connects TRBV7-9 to TRBJ1-2; D is perhaps TRBD1 (6 bases). Germline loops: CDR1 SEHNR, CDR2 FQNEAQ (reference sequence). The CDR3 sequence is 14 residues long. Trimming left V 5 bases short and J 6 bases short, with 16 bases between.

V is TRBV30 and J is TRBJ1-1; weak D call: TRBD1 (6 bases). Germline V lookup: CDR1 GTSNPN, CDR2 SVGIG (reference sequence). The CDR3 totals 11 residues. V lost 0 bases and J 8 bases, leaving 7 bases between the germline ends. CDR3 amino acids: CAWSVTGEAFF. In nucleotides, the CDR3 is TGTGCCTGGAGTGTGACAGGCGAAGCTTTCTTT.

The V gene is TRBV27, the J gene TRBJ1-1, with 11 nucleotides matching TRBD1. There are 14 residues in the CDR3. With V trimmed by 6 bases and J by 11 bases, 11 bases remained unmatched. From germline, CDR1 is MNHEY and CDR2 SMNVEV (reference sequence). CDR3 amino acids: CASSQTDRGREAFF. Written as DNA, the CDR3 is TGTGCCAGCAGCCAAACGGACAGGGGGCGCGAGGCTTTCTTT.

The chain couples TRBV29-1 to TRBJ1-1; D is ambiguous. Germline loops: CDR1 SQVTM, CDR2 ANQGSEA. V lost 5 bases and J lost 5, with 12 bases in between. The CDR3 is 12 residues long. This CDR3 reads CSVINSRTEAFF. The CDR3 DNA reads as TGCAGCGTTATAAACAGTCGGACTGAAGCTTTCTTT.

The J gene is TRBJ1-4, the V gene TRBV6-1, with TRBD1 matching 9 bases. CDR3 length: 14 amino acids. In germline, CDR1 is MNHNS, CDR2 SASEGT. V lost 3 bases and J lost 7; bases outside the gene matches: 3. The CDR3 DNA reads TGTGCCAGCAGTGACAGGACAGGGGCTGAAAAACTGTTTTTT. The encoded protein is CASSDRTGAEKLFF.

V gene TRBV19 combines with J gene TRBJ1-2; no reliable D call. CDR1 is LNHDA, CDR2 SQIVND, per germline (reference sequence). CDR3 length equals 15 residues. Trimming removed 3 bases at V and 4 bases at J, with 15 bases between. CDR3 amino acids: CASSISLSKLYGYTF. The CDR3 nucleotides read TGTGCCAGTAGTATCTCGCTATCCAAACTCTATGGCTACACCTTC.

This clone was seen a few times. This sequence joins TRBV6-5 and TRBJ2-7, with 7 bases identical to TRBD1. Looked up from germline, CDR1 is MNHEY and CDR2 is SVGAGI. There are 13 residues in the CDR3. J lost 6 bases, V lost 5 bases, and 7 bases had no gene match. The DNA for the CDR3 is TGTGCCAGCAGTATAGGACAGGTGGGCGAGCAGTACTTC. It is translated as CASSIGQVGEQYF.

The CDR3 nucleotides read TGCGCCAGCAGCGGAACTAGCGGCCAAGAGACCCAGTACTTC. This translates into CASSGTSGQETQYF. The V and J genes are TRBV5-1 and TRBJ2-5, with 8 positions matching TRBD2. Looked up from germline, CDR1 is SGHRS and CDR2 is YFSETQ. The CDR3 is 14 amino acids. Losses at the gene ends were 4 bases for V and 1 base for J; bases not matched to a gene: 3.

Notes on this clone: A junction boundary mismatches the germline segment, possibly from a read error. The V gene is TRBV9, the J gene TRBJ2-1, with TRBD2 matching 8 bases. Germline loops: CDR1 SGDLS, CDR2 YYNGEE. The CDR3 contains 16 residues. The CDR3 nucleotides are TGTGCCAGCAGCCCCCGACTAGCGCCACAATACAATGAGCAGCTCTTC. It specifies CASSPRLAPQYNEQLF.

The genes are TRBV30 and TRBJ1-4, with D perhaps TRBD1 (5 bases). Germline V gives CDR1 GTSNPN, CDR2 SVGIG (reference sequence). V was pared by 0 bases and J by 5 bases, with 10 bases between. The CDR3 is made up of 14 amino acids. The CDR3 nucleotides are TGTGCCTGGAGTGTTAGGGGCGAGAATGAAAAACTGTTTTTT. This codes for CAWSVRGENEKLFF. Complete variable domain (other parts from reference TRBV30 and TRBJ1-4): SQTIHQWPATLVQPVGSPLSLECTVEGTSNPNLYWYRQAAGRGLQLLFYSVGIGQISSEVPQNLSASRPQDRQFILSSKKLLLSDSGFYLCAWSVRGENEKLFFGSGTQLSVL.

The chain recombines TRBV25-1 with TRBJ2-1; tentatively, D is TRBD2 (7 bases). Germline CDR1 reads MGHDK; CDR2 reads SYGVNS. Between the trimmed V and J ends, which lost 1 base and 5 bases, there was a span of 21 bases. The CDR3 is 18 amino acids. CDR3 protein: CASSEWGQGLFHNNEQFF. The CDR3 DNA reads TGTGCCAGCAGTGAATGGGGGCAGGGACTATTTCATAACAATGAGCAGTTCTTC. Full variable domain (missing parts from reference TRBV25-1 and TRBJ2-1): EADIYQTPRYLVIGTGKKITLECSQTMGHDKMYWYQQDPGMELHLIHYSYGVNSTEKGDLSSESTVSRIRTEHFPLTLESARPSHTSQYLCASSEWGQGLFHNNEQFFGPGTRLTVL.

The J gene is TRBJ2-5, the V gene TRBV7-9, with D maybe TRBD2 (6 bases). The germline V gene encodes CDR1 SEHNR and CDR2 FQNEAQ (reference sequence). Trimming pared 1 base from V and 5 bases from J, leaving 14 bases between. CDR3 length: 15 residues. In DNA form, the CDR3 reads TGTGCCAGCAGCTTAGGGGCTACTGGGGGGGAGACCCAGTACTTC. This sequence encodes CASSLGATGGETQYF.

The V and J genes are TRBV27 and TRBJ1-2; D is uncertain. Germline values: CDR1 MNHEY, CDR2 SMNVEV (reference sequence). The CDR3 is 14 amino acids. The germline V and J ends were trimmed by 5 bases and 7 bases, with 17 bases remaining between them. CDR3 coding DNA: TGTGCCAGCAGTGGCGACACGGGATATGGTGGCTACACCTTC. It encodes CASSGDTGYGGYTF.

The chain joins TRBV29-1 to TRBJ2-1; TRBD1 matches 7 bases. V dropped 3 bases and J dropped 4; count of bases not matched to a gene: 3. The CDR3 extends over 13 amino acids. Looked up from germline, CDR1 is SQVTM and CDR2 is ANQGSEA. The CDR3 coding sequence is TGCAGCGTTGACACGACAGGGTACAATGAGCAGTTCTTC. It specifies CSVDTTGYNEQFF.

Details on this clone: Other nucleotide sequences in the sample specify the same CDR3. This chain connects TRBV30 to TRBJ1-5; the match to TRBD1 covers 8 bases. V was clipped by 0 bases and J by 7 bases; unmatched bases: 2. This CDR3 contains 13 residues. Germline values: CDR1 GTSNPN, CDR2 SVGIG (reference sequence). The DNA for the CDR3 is TGTGCCTGGAGTGTACAGGGGGGACAGCCCCAGCATTTT. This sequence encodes CAWSVQGGQPQHF.